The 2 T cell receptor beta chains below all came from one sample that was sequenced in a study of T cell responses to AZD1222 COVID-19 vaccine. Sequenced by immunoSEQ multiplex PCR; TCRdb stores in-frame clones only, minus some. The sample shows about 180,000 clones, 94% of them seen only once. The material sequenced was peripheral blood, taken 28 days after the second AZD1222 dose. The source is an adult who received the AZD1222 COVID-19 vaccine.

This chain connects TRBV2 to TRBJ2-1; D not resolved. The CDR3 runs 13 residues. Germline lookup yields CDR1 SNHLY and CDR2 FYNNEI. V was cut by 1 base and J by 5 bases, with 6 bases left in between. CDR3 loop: CASSEGRDNEQFF. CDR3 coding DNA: TGTGCCAGCAGTGAAGGCCGGGACAATGAGCAGTTCTTC.

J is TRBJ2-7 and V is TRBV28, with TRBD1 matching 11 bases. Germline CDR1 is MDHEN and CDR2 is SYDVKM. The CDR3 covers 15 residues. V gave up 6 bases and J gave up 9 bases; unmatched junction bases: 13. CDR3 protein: CASRRGQGAVRVQYF. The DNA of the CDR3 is TGTGCCAGCAGACGAGGACAGGGGGCGGTTCGGGTGCAGTACTTC.